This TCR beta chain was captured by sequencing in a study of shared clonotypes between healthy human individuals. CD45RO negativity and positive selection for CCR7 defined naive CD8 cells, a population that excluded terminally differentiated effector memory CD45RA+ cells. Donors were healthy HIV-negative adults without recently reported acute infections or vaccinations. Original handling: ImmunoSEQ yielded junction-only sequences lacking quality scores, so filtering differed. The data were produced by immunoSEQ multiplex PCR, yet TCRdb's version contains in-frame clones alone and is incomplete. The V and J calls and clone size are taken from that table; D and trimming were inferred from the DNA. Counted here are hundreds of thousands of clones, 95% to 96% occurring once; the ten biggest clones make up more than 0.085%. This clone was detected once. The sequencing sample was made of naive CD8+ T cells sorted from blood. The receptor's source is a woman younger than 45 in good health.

The CDR3 coding sequence is TGTGCCAGCAGGAGATCTGTGACAGATACGCAGTATTTT. It encodes CASRRSVTDTQYF. The genes are TRBV28 and TRBJ2-3; D is unclear. The CDR3 is made up of 13 amino acids. Germline V gene data show CDR1 as MDHEN and CDR2 as SYDVKM. V shed 6 bases and J shed 3 bases, with 10 bases lying between them.